A single sample is the source of the 13 T cell receptor beta chains below, sequenced in a study of T cells after somatic rescue of genetic block. Generated by immunoSEQ multiplex PCR, the TCRdb table keeps only in-frame clones and is missing some. The sample has some 14,000 clones, roughly three quarters seen once. Material: peripheral blood mononuclear cells (PBMCs). The origin of the receptors is a man aged 18 to 35.

The chain is built from TRBV27 and TRBJ2-1; 7 bases are shared with TRBD1. The CDR3 covers 14 residues. Germline V CDR1 and CDR2: MNHEY, SMNVEV (reference sequence). The V and J ends lost 5 bases and 6 bases, in that order; junction bases with no gene match: 7. CDR3: CASSAYRGSNEQFF. The CDR3 region has the DNA TGTGCCAGCAGTGCCTACAGGGGAAGCAATGAGCAGTTCTTC.

V usage is TRBV5-5 and J usage is TRBJ2-1, with no clear D. V dropped 1 base and J dropped 7 bases, with 3 bases sitting between them. Germline-derived CDR1 and CDR2 are SGHKS and YYEKEE (reference sequence). The CDR3 loop spans 11 amino acids. The CDR3 bases are TGTGCCAGCAGCTTGAATAATGAGCAGTTCTTC. This gives the protein CASSLNNEQFF.

This clone was observed a handful of times. The chain couples TRBV11-1 to TRBJ2-5; D may be TRBD2 (5 bases). The CDR3 spans 13 residues. CDR1 and CDR2 from the germline V gene are SGHAT and FQDESV (reference sequence). With 1 base removed from V and 7 bases from J, the gap between germline ends came to 10 bases. CDR3 DNA sequence: TGTGCCAGCAGCTTAGTAGAGGGCGGGACCCAGTACTTC. Translating gives CASSLVEGGTQYF.

In this sample, this clone turned up a few times. DNA for the CDR3: TGTGCCAGCAGCAGAGACATACATACGCAGTATTTT. Its protein is CASSRDIHTQYF. The V call is TRBV6-5, the J call TRBJ2-3; no clear D gene. This CDR3 is built from 12 residues. Deletions cut 6 bases from V and 7 bases from J, with 11 bases between. The germline gives CDR1 MNHEY, CDR2 SVGAGI.

This chain connects TRBV7-8 to TRBJ2-2, with D unclear. The germline CDR1 and CDR2 sequences are SGHVS and FQNEAQ. CDR3 length equals 13 residues. V was shortened by 7 bases and J by 7 bases, with 13 bases between the two germline ends. This chain's CDR3 is CASILWDGGELFF. The CDR3 DNA follows: TGTGCCAGCATTCTATGGGATGGCGGGGAGCTGTTTTTT.

This clone was found a few times. J is TRBJ2-5 and V is TRBV30; 9 bases match TRBD1. Germline-derived CDR1 and CDR2 are GTSNPN and SVGIG (reference sequence). This CDR3 contains 15 residues. V lost 3 bases and J lost 7; bases outside the gene matches: 12. The CDR3 loop reads CAWRTLDRGLGTQYF. For the CDR3, the DNA is TGTGCCTGGAGGACATTGGACAGGGGATTAGGGACCCAGTACTTC.

The chain links TRBV4-2 to TRBJ2-3, with TRBD2 matching over 9 bases. The CDR3 consists of 18 residues. The J segment lost 1 base and the V segment lost 1 base, leaving 9 bases of the junction unmatched. Germline V gene data show CDR1 as LGHNA and CDR2 as YNFKEQ. CDR3 coding DNA: TGTGCCAGCAGCCAAGGTAGCGGGAGAGATTTGGGCACAGATACGCAGTATTTT. This codes for CASSQGSGRDLGTDTQYF.

For the CDR3, the DNA is TGTGCCAGCAGCGCTGGACAACCTGGTTTAGCGGGAGGGAAGCAGTTCTTC. Translating it yields CASSAGQPGLAGGKQFF. The chain carries TRBV9 and TRBJ2-1; the match to TRBD2 covers 11 bases. Germline V gene lookup returns CDR1 SGDLS and CDR2 YYNGEE. This CDR3 contains 17 residues. Losses at the gene ends were 3 bases for V and 11 bases for J; bases not matched to a gene: 16.

The chain is built from TRBV5-1 and TRBJ2-7; 7 positions agree with TRBD2. Germline CDR1 is SGHRS and CDR2 is YFSETQ. CDR3 length: 16 amino acids. The V and J ends lost 0 bases and 0 bases, in that order; junction bases with no gene match: 6. In DNA, the CDR3 is TGCGCCAGCAGCTTGGGTGGGCGGGAGAGCTCCTACGAGCAGTACTTC. Protein product: CASSLGGRESSYEQYF.

This rearrangement joins TRBV6-5 to TRBJ2-1; TRBD2 matches at 10 bases. Trimming removed 6 bases from V and 10 bases from J; junction bases left unmatched: 9. The CDR3 is 14 residues long. The germline V gene encodes CDR1 MNHEY and CDR2 SVGAGI. This CDR3 reads CASSLDLLAGEQFF. CDR3 coding DNA: TGTGCCAGCAGCCTTGATCTACTAGCGGGGGAGCAGTTCTTC.

The V gene is TRBV9, the J gene TRBJ2-3; TRBD2 matches 7 bases. Germline trimming cut 0 bases from V and 1 base from J; bases unmatched to any gene: 5. This CDR3 has 16 residues. The germline gives CDR1 SGDLS, CDR2 YYNGEE. CDR3 residues: CASSVDPGRGTDTQYF. DNA for the CDR3: TGTGCCAGCAGCGTAGATCCGGGGAGGGGCACAGATACGCAGTATTTT. The whole variable domain, remainder taken from reference TRBV9 and TRBJ2-3, is DSGVTQTPKHLITATGQRVTLRCSPRSGDLSVYWYQQSLDQGLQFLIQYYNGEERAKGNILERFSAQQFPDLHSELNLSSLELGDSALYFCASSVDPGRGTDTQYFGPGTRLTVL.

CDR3 in amino acids: CAWSGSSNGDIQYF. The CDR3 DNA reads as TGTGCCTGGAGTGGGTCCTCCAATGGAGACATTCAGTACTTC. J is TRBJ2-4 and V is TRBV30; no clear D gene. The CDR3 is 14 amino acids. CDR1 is GTSNPN and CDR2 is SVGIG in the germline V gene (reference sequence). Trimming cost V 1 base and J 8 bases, with 15 bases left between them.

This rearrangement joins TRBV6-5 to TRBJ1-1; TRBD1 agrees at 8 bases. CDR1 is MNHEY, CDR2 SVGAGI, per germline. V lost 7 bases, J lost 6 bases, and 10 bases stayed unmatched. This CDR3 contains 14 residues. The CDR3 loop is CASMRGTGVSEAFF. For the CDR3, the DNA is TGTGCCAGCATGAGAGGGACAGGTGTCTCTGAAGCTTTCTTT.